This record looks at one T cell receptor (beta chain) sequence and its context. The target antigen is unknown. This sample is drawn from a study of graft-versus-host responses after intestinal transplantation. For the study at large: Every one of the recipients received anti-thymocyte globulin induction and afterwards took tacrolimus and steroids for around 3 years. Findings and limits, study-wide: GvH clones turned up in recipient marrow; some had shown up first in ileum or blood. Peak circulating GvH clone levels were associated with early post-transplant HvG declines.

This CDR3 spans 17 amino acids. CDR1 is MGHRA, CDR2 YSYEKL, per germline. J was trimmed by 4 bases and V by 1 base; bases with no gene match: 9. The table came from immunoSEQ multiplex PCR; TCRdb's copy has only in-frame clones and leaves some out. This table holds about 92,000 clones, over 80% found once. The chain employs TRBV4-1 and TRBJ2-7; 11 positions agree with TRBD2. Specimen: unstimulated CD8+ T cells sorted from spleen or lymph node cells, collected before intestinal transplant. This TCR derives from a human donor who received an intestinal transplant. Here the CDR3 reads CASSQVPLAGGRYEQYF. In nucleotides, the CDR3 is TGCGCCAGCAGCCAAGTCCCTTTAGCGGGAGGGAGGTACGAGCAGTACTTC.